The clone carrying this TCR beta chain was observed a handful of times. The antigen is unknown. Time point of the sample: week 23, last vaccination. One vaccine dose held 300 ug of mutant IDH1 20-mer peptide and came with topical imiquimod. These data are taken from a study of a mutant IDH1 vaccine in newly diagnosed glioma. The table came from immunoSEQ multiplex PCR; TCRdb's copy has only in-frame clones and leaves some out. The sample records under 45,000 clones, approximately 89% being singletons. The CDR3 has 12 amino acids. CDR1 is GTSNPN, CDR2 SVGIG, per germline (reference sequence). The specimen was PBMCs, collected from a glioma patient whose treatment included an IDH1 peptide vaccine. This chain uses TRBV30 with TRBJ2-5, with D perhaps matching TRBD2 (6 bases). The sequence derives from a middle-aged man with glioma. The DNA for the CDR3 is TGTGCTTCCCGGCGGGGCGGAGAGACCCAGTACTTC. Its translation is CASRRGGETQYF.